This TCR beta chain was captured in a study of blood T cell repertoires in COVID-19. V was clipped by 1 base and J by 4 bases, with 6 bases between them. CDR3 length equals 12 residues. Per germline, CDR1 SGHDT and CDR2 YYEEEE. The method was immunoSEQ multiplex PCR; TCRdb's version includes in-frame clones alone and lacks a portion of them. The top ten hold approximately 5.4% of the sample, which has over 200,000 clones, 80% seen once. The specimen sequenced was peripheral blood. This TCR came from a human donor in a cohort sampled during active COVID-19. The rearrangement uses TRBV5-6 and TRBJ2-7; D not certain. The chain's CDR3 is CASSLTEYEQYF. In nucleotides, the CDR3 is TGTGCCAGCAGCTTGACAGAGTACGAGCAGTACTTC.